This TCR beta chain stems from a study of preoperative IRX-2 immunotherapy in early breast cancer. Treatment reported: preoperative locoregional IRX-2 cytokine immunotherapy. Samples came from a phase Ib trial of preoperative locoregional IRX-2 cytokine immunotherapy. The CDR3 is 15 amino acids. V shed 4 bases, J shed 5 bases, and the junction held 8 bases outside the gene matches. Produced via immunoSEQ multiplex PCR; TCRdb's table is partial and in-frame only. Here the sample spans fewer than 40,000 clones, around nine tenths being singletons. V and J are TRBV7-1 and TRBJ2-5; 9 nucleotides match TRBD1. TRBV7-1 is assigned to the ORF class and has an uncertain function. The TCR comes from a human donor with breast cancer. The material sequenced was tumor tissue, taken after IRX-2 immunotherapy. CDR3 loop: CASSLGQGIQETQYF. The CDR3 nucleotides are TGTGCCAGCAGCTTAGGACAGGGGATTCAGGAGACCCAGTACTTC.